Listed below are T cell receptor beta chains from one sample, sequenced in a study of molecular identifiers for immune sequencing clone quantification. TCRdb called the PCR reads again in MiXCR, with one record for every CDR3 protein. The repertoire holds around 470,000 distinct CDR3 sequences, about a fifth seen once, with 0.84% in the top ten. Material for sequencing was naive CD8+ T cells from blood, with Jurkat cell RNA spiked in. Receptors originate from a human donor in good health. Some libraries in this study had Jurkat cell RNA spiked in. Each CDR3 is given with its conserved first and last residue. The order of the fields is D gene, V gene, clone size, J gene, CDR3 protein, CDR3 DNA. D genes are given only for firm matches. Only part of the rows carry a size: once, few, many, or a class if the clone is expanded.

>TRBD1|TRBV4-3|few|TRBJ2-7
CASSQDRQGATLIYEQYF
TGCGCCAGCAGCCAAGATCGGCAGGGGGCGACCCTAATCTACGAGCAGTACTTC
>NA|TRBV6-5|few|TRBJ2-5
CASREGLETQYF
TGTGCCAGCAGGGAGGGCCTGGAGACCCAGTACTTC
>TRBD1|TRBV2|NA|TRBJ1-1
CASSEDETGWYTEAFF
TGTGCCAGCAGTGAAGACGAGACAGGGTGGTACACTGAAGCTTTCTTT
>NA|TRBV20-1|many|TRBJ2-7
CSWEGASSYEQYF
TGCAGCTGGGAAGGGGCAAGCTCCTACGAGCAGTACTTC
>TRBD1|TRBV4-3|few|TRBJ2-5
CASRTGLWETQYF
TGCGCCAGCAGGACAGGGCTATGGGAGACCCAGTACTTC
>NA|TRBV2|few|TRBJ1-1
CASSEARPEAFF
TGTGCCAGCAGTGAAGCGCGTCCGGAAGCTTTCTTT
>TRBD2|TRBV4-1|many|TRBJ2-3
CASSQDALAGTDTQYF
TGCGCCAGCAGCCAAGATGCGCTAGCGGGCACAGATACGCAGTATTTT
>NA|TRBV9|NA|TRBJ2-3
CASSGLALRLGDTQYF
TGTGCCAGCAGCGGCCTAGCGCTGAGATTGGGAGATACGCAGTATTTT
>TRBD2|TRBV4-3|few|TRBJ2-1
CASSQDLAGGPGNEQFF
TGCGCCAGCAGCCAAGATCTAGCGGGAGGGCCGGGTAATGAGCAGTTCTTC
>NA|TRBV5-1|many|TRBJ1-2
CASSLAAGGNYGYTF
TGCGCCAGCAGCTTGGCCGCGGGGGGCAACTATGGCTACACCTTC
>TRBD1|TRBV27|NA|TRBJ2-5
CASSRRTGGMETQYF
TGTGCCAGCAGTCGGCGGACAGGGGGCATGGAGACCCAGTACTTC
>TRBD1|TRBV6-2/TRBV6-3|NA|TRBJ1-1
CASSYSRDRGNTEAFF
TGTGCCAGCAGTTACTCGAGGGACAGGGGGAACACTGAAGCTTTCTTT
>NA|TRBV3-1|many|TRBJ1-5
CASSQAANREPQHF
TGTGCCAGCAGCCAAGCCGCAAACAGGGAGCCCCAGCATTTT
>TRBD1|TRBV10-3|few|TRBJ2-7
CAISGPSGTETYEQYF
TGTGCCATCAGTGGACCTTCCGGGACAGAGACCTACGAGCAGTACTTC
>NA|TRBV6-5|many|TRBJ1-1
CASSYSRGSEAFF
TGTGCCAGCAGTTACTCTAGAGGGAGTGAAGCTTTCTTT
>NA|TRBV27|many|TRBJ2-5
CASVQETQYF
TGTGCCAGCGTACAAGAGACCCAGTACTTC
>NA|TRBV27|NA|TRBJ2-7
CASSPGTTAYEQYF
TGTGCCAGCAGTCCCGGGACAACAGCCTACGAGCAGTACTTC
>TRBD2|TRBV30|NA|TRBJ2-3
CAWTYEAGRTDTQYF
TGTGCCTGGACCTATGAAGCGGGGCGCACAGATACGCAGTATTTT
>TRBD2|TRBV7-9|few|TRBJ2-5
CASSSTWASGPGGETQYF
TGTGCCAGCAGCTCCACCTGGGCTAGCGGGCCAGGCGGAGAGACCCAGTACTTC
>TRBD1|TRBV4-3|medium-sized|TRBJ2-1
CASSQWTGAGNEQFF
TGCGCCAGCAGCCAATGGACAGGGGCAGGGAATGAGCAGTTCTTC
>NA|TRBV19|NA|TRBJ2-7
CASSHQGIGGYEQYF
TGTGCCAGTAGCCACCAGGGGATTGGAGGATACGAGCAGTACTTC
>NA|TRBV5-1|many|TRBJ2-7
CASSLAQGVTYEQYF
TGCGCCAGCAGCTTGGCGCAGGGTGTAACCTACGAGCAGTACTTC
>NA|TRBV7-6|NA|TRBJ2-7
CASSLGQSSYGQYF
TGTGCCAGCAGCTTAGGACAGAGCTCCTACGGGCAGTACTTC
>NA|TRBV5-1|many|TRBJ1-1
CASSLDGGTEAFF
TGTGCCAGCAGCTTAGATGGAGGCACTGAAGCTTTCTTT
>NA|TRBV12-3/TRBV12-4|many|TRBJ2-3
CASTTQDSTDTQYF
TGTGCCAGCACCACGCAGGACTCTACAGATACGCAGTATTTT
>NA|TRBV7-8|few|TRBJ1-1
CASSLRDIGLTVNTEAFF
TGTGCCAGCAGCTTAAGAGATATCGGTCTGACGGTGAACACTGAAGCTTTCTTT
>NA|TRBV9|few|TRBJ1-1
CASSVGAGDTEAFF
TGTGCCAGCAGCGTAGGGGCAGGGGACACTGAAGCTTTCTTT
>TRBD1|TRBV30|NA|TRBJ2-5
CAWSVGTGGMAQYF
TGTGCCTGGAGTGTGGGGACAGGGGGCATGGCCCAGTACTTC
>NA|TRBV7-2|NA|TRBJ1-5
CASSLGVSGDQPQHF
TGTGCCAGCAGCTTAGGTGTTTCAGGGGATCAGCCCCAGCATTTT
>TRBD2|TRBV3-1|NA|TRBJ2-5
CAGSPRGSGIGETQYF
TGTGCCGGCAGCCCCCGGGGTAGCGGGATTGGCGAGACCCAGTACTTC
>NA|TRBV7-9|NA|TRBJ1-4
CASSPSSRAGEKLFF
TGTGCCAGCAGTCCCAGCTCAAGGGCCGGGGAAAAACTGTTTTTT
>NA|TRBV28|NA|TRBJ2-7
CATSPLEMSGEQYF
TGTGCCACCTCACCTTTGGAGATGTCGGGGGAGCAGTACTTC
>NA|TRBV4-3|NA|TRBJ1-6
CASSQHREFSYNSPLHF
TGCGCCAGCAGCCAACACAGGGAGTTCTCCTACAATTCACCCCTCCACTTT
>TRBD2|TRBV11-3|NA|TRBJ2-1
CASSPRLASHNEQFF
TGTGCCAGCAGCCCACGACTAGCTAGTCACAATGAGCAGTTCTTC
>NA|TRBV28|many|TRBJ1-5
CASNPGTPNQPQHF
TGTGCCAGCAACCCCGGGACACCAAATCAGCCCCAGCATTTT
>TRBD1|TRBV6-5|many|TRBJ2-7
CASRSGTGTYEQYF
TGTGCCAGCAGGTCCGGGACAGGGACCTACGAGCAGTACTTC
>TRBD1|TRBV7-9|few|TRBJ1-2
CASSSFRDSGFHGYTF
TGTGCCAGCAGTTCATTCCGGGACAGCGGTTTTCACGGCTACACCTTC
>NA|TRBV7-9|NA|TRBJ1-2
CASSPPRANANYGYTF
TGTGCCAGCAGCCCCCCCCGGGCTAATGCTAACTATGGCTACACCTTC
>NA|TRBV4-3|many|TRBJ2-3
CASSQVSDSLQTDTQYF
TGCGCCAGCAGCCAAGTTTCAGACTCGCTACAAACAGATACGCAGTATTTT
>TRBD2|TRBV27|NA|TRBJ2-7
CASSLFPGRAYEQYF
TGTGCCAGCAGTTTATTTCCCGGGAGGGCCTACGAGCAGTACTTC
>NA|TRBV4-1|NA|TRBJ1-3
CASSQDYGRNTIYF
TGCGCCAGCAGCCAAGACTATGGAAGAAACACCATATATTTT
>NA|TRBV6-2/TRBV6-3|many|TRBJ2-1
CASSSLAESGQFF
TGTGCCAGCAGTTCCCTAGCAGAATCCGGGCAGTTCTTC
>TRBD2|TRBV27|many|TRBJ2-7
CASSPGRGISSYEQYF
TGTGCCAGCAGTCCCGGGAGGGGGATTAGCTCCTACGAGCAGTACTTC
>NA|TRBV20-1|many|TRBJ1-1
CSARPDSTEAFF
TGCAGTGCTAGACCGGACAGCACTGAAGCTTTCTTT
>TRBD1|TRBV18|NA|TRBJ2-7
CASSPRDRVYHEQYF
TGTGCCAGCTCGCCCCGGGACAGGGTTTATCACGAGCAGTACTTC
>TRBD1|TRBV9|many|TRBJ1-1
CASSLGQGLGSTEAFF
TGTGCCAGCAGCTTAGGACAGGGTTTGGGCTCCACTGAAGCTTTCTTT
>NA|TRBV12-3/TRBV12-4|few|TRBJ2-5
CASNPGWGETQYF
TGTGCCAGCAACCCCGGTTGGGGAGAGACCCAGTACTTC
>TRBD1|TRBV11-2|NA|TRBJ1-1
CASSLTGLGAEAFF
TGTGCCAGCAGTCTGACAGGGCTTGGCGCTGAAGCTTTCTTT
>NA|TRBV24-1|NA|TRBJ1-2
CATSDGTSGYGYTF
TGTGCCACCAGTGATGGGACTTCAGGCTATGGCTACACCTTC
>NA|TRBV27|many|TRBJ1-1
CASSFGPSTGVTEAFF
TGTGCCAGCAGTTTTGGGCCCTCAACTGGGGTGACTGAAGCTTTCTTT
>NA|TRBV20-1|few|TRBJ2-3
CSASLPDTQYF
TGCAGTGCTTCCCTTCCAGATACGCAGTATTTT
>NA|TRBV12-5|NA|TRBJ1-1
CASAVDRNTEAFF
TGTGCTAGTGCCGTAGACAGGAACACTGAAGCTTTCTTT